These 31 T cell receptor beta chains came from one sample sequenced in a study of STAT3 mutations in large granular lymphocyte leukemia. General study findings and limits: Every T-cell large granular lymphocyte leukemia patient had at least one immunodominant TCR beta clonotype.

Method: immunoSEQ multiplex PCR; TCRdb's copy keeps in-frame clones and lacks some. The table includes approximately 43,000 clones, approximately 78% detected once. Their target antigens are unknown. Material for sequencing was PBMCs. These receptor sequences come from a human donor with T large granular lymphocyte leukemia. Some clones in this sample may be carry-over from other donors' samples.

The chain recombines TRBV7-8 with TRBJ2-1, with 10 bases lining up with TRBD2. Germline assignment: CDR1 SGHVS and CDR2 FQNEAQ. With V trimmed by 3 bases and J by 5 bases, 1 base remained unmatched. The CDR3 is 14 residues long. CDR3 sequence: CASSLLAGDNEQFF. The CDR3 DNA reads as TGTGCCAGCAGCTTGCTAGCGGGGGACAATGAGCAGTTCTTC.

The rearrangement joins TRBV27 to TRBJ2-1, with 8 bases aligning to TRBD1. Per the germline V gene, CDR1 is MNHEY and CDR2 is SMNVEV (reference sequence). The CDR3 spans 15 residues. Trimming cost V 7 bases and J 5 bases; bases outside gene matches: 10. CDR3 in amino acids: CASKADRDQHNEQFF. CDR3 sequence (DNA): TGTGCCAGCAAGGCGGACAGGGACCAACACAATGAGCAGTTCTTC.

The genes are TRBV28 and TRBJ2-7; the D is unclear. The V and J ends lost 7 bases and 2 bases respectively, with 9 bases between them. Per germline, CDR1 MDHEN and CDR2 SYDVKM. The CDR3 is 12 residues long. CDR3 loop: CASMGSPYEQYV. In nucleotides, the CDR3 is TGTGCCAGCATGGGGTCGCCCTACGAGCAGTACGTC.

This sequence joins TRBV6-6 and TRBJ2-3; D perhaps matches TRBD1 (6 bases). The CDR3 spans 15 residues. Per the germline V gene, CDR1 is MNHNY and CDR2 is SVGAGI (reference sequence). V shed 4 bases and J shed 2 bases, with 13 bases lying between them. The CDR3 DNA reads as TGTGCCAGCAGTTTTAGACAGGAGAACACAGATACGCAGTATTTT. Its protein product is CASSFRQENTDTQYF.

V usage is TRBV11-2 and J usage is TRBJ1-3, with D uncertain. Germline V gene lookup returns CDR1 SGHAT and CDR2 FQNNGV. The CDR3 sequence is 13 residues long. V was cut by 5 bases and J by 0 bases, with 5 bases left in between. The CDR3 spells CASSINSGNTIYF. Here the CDR3 DNA reads TGTGCCAGCAGCATAAACTCTGGAAACACCATATATTTT.

The chain is built from TRBV7-8 and TRBJ2-3; no clear D gene. CDR1 and CDR2 (germline): SGHVS, FQNEAQ. The ends were cut back, 1 base at V and 2 bases at J, with 10 bases in the middle. This CDR3 spans 15 amino acids. The CDR3 DNA reads as TGTGCCAGCAGCTTAGTGTTCCTTGACACAGATACGCAGTATTTT. As protein: CASSLVFLDTDTQYF.

The rearrangement uses TRBV7-9 and TRBJ2-3; D is unresolved. Germline-derived CDR1 and CDR2 are SEHNR and FQNEAQ (reference sequence). The CDR3 runs 11 residues. The V end lost 5 bases, the J end lost 3 bases, and 3 bases lay between the germline ends. CDR3 sequence (DNA): TGTGCCAGCAGCACTACAGATACGCAGTATTTT. It translates to CASSTTDTQYF. Full variable domain (missing parts from reference TRBV7-9 and TRBJ2-3): DTGVSQNPRHKITKRGQNVTFRCDPISEHNRLYWYRQTLGQGPEFLTYFQNEAQLEKSRLLSDRFSAERPKGSFSTLEIQRTEQGDSAMYLCASSTTDTQYFGPGTRLTVL.

This clone was seen only a few times. This rearrangement joins TRBV12-5 to TRBJ1-5, with D possibly TRBD1 on 5 matching bases. The CDR3 totals 13 residues. The germline CDR1 and CDR2 sequences are LGHNT and FRNRAP. The germline V and J ends were trimmed by 7 bases and 2 bases, with 9 bases remaining between them. In DNA, the CDR3 is TGTGCTAGTGCTCGGGACGGCAATCAGCCCCAGCATTTT. It translates to CASARDGNQPQHF. Based on the CDR3 plus reference TRBV12-5 and TRBJ1-5, the full variable domain is DARVTQTPRHKVTEMGQEVTMRCQPILGHNTVFWYRQTMMQGLELLAYFRNRAPLDDSGMPKDRFSAEMPDATLATLKIQPSEPRDSAVYFCASARDGNQPQHFGDGTRLSIL.

This chain links TRBV30 with TRBJ2-2, with TRBD2 matching over 8 bases. Germline CDR1 is GTSNPN and CDR2 is SVGIG (reference sequence). The CDR3 consists of 15 residues. The trim removed 5 bases at V and 0 bases at J, leaving 5 bases unmatched. As DNA, the CDR3 is TGTGCCTGGGGAGGACTAGCTACGAACACCGGGGAGCTGTTTTTT. This gives the protein CAWGGLATNTGELFF.

The rearrangement uses TRBV5-4 and TRBJ2-7; no clear D. The CDR3 sequence is 14 residues long. V shed 0 bases and J shed 1 base, with 8 bases lying between them. Germline CDR1 is SGHNT and CDR2 is YYREEE (reference sequence). As DNA, the CDR3 is TGTGCCAGCAGCTTGGACGGACGTTCCTACGAGCAGTACTTC. Protein product: CASSLDGRSYEQYF.

This clone was counted a few times. The chain uses TRBV6-4 and TRBJ1-1; D gene unclear. Trimming removed 5 bases from V and 2 bases from J, with 9 bases in between. CDR3 length: 13 amino acids. The germline CDR1 and CDR2 sequences are MRHNA and SNTAGT. CDR3 protein: CASSPGANTEAFF. In DNA, the CDR3 is TGTGCCAGCAGTCCCGGCGCTAACACTGAAGCTTTCTTT.

This clone was detected once. The J gene is TRBJ1-4, the V gene TRBV7-9; no definite D call. Germline V gene sequence: CDR1 SEHNR, CDR2 FQNEAQ (reference sequence). V lost 0 bases and J 6 bases, leaving 8 bases between the germline ends. There are 14 residues in the CDR3. The CDR3 DNA reads as TGTGCCAGCAGCTTAGCTGGCAAGCATGAAAAACTGTTTTTT. Amino acid sequence: CASSLAGKHEKLFF.

The V and J genes are TRBV18 and TRBJ1-5, with D unclear. The length of the CDR3 is 14 residues. The ends were cut back, 1 base at V and 0 bases at J, with 4 bases in the middle. Per germline, CDR1 KGHSH and CDR2 LQKENI. This chain's CDR3 is CASSPRDSNQPQHF. Here the CDR3 DNA reads TGTGCCAGCTCACCACGGGATAGCAATCAGCCCCAGCATTTT.

The J gene is TRBJ1-2, the V gene TRBV19; D may be TRBD1 (5 bases). The CDR3 contains 12 residues. V lost 7 bases to trimming and J lost 2 bases, with 8 bases between them. Germline V lookup: CDR1 LNHDA, CDR2 SQIVND (reference sequence). CDR3 sequence: CASTDRNYGYTF. CDR3 coding DNA: TGTGCCAGTACTGACAGAAACTATGGCTACACCTTC.

The sample holds one count of this clone. V and J are TRBV19 and TRBJ1-1; D is unresolved. CDR3 length: 17 amino acids. The germline gives CDR1 LNHDA, CDR2 SQIVND (reference sequence). Trimming removed 11 bases at V and 4 bases at J, with 29 bases between. This chain's CDR3 is CAVSGLSRRRVGTEAFF. The CDR3, as DNA: TGTGCCGTCTCGGGCCTGTCTAGGCGGAGGGTCGGCACTGAAGCTTTCTTT. The full variable domain, in which reference TRBV19 and TRBJ1-1 provide the parts outside the CDR3, is DGGITQSPKYLFRKEGQNVTLSCEQNLNHDAMYWYRQDPGQGLRLIYYSQIVNDFQKGDIAEGYSVSREKKESFPLTVTSAQKNPTAFYLCAVSGLSRRRVGTEAFFGQGTRLTVV.

This clone occurred a few times. This chain connects TRBV4-1 to TRBJ1-2, with 11 bases matching TRBD1. CDR3 length equals 16 residues. Unmatched junction bases numbered 7, after V lost 2 bases and J lost 5 bases. Germline values: CDR1 MGHRA, CDR2 YSYEKL. In DNA form, the CDR3 reads TGCGCCAGCAGCCAAATAGGACAGGGGGCCTGGTATGGCTACACCTTC. Translated, it gives CASSQIGQGAWYGYTF.

The rearrangement uses TRBV7-2 and TRBJ2-1; 7 bases fit TRBD1. CDR1 is SGHTA, CDR2 FQGNSA, per germline. This CDR3 is built from 15 residues. The V segment lost 3 bases and the J segment 0 bases; nucleotides outside the gene matches: 2. CDR3 bases: TGTGCCAGCAGCTTGGACAGGAGCTCCTACAATGAGCAGTTCTTC. Protein product: CASSLDRSSYNEQFF.

The chain combines TRBV18 with TRBJ2-2; D possibly corresponds to TRBD2 (6 bases). The CDR3 extends over 15 amino acids. Trimming removed 1 base from V and 6 bases from J, with 12 bases in between. Germline CDR1 reads KGHSH; CDR2 reads LQKENI. This CDR3 is CASSPLAAPPGELFF. The CDR3 DNA follows: TGTGCCAGCTCACCACTAGCGGCCCCACCCGGGGAGCTGTTTTTT.

The CDR3 region has the DNA TGTGCCTGGGGAGCCAGGGGGAATTCACCCCTCCACTTT. Protein product: CAWGARGNSPLHF. V and J are TRBV30 and TRBJ1-6; 7 positions agree with TRBD1. The germline gives CDR1 GTSNPN, CDR2 SVGIG (reference sequence). Trimming removed 5 bases from V and 7 bases from J; junction bases left unmatched: 5. The CDR3 contains 13 residues.

V and J are TRBV28 and TRBJ1-6, with no clear D. Germline V gene sequence: CDR1 MDHEN, CDR2 SYDVKM. This CDR3 has 16 amino acids. With 1 base removed from V and 11 bases from J, the gap between germline ends came to 18 bases. The CDR3 loop reads CASSLSLPASLTPLHF. CDR3 sequence (DNA): TGTGCCAGCAGTTTATCGTTACCTGCTTCTTTGACACCCCTCCACTTT.

V is TRBV6-5 and J is TRBJ1-2, with 7 nucleotides matching TRBD1. Per germline, CDR1 MNHEY and CDR2 SVGAGI. The CDR3 runs 14 residues. V lost 5 bases and J lost 0; bases outside the gene matches: 3. The CDR3 is CASSKTGPNYGYTF. CDR3 DNA sequence: TGTGCCAGCAGTAAGACAGGGCCTAACTATGGCTACACCTTC.

This chain joins TRBV19 and TRBJ1-2; D ambiguous. Germline values: CDR1 LNHDA, CDR2 SQIVND (reference sequence). The CDR3 has 15 amino acids. The ends were cut back, 3 bases at V and 2 bases at J, with 13 bases in the middle. CDR3 protein: CASSIPGSLNYGYTF. Written as DNA, the CDR3 is TGTGCCAGTAGTATTCCGGGGTCCCTCAACTATGGCTACACCTTC.

J is TRBJ1-4 and V is TRBV5-1; maybe TRBD1 (5 bases). This CDR3 comprises 17 residues. CDR1 is SGHRS, CDR2 YFSETQ, per germline. The germline V and J ends were trimmed by 1 base and 2 bases, with 15 bases remaining between them. The CDR3 loop is CASSLFGGSGTNEKLFF. The CDR3 DNA reads as TGCGCCAGCAGCTTGTTTGGGGGGTCGGGGACTAATGAAAAACTGTTTTTT.

The chain couples TRBV9 to TRBJ2-7, with 9 positions matching TRBD1. V lost 4 bases to trimming and J lost 4 bases; unmatched junction nucleotides: 6. Germline CDR1 is SGDLS and CDR2 is YYNGEE. The CDR3 extends over 14 amino acids. The CDR3 bases are TGTGCCAGCAGCCCAATGACAGGGGGGTACGAGCAGTACTTC. Residues: CASSPMTGGYEQYF.

The V call is TRBV6-1, the J call TRBJ1-4, with D maybe TRBD1 (6 bases). Trimming removed 7 bases from V and 7 bases from J, with 16 bases in between. The CDR3 loop spans 14 amino acids. CDR1 is MNHNS, CDR2 SASEGT, per germline. CDR3: CASTLRQGSEKLFF. In DNA, the CDR3 is TGTGCCAGCACCCTGAGGCAGGGGAGTGAAAAACTGTTTTTT.

The chain recombines TRBV28 with TRBJ1-2, with TRBD1 matching over 8 bases. Looked up from germline, CDR1 is MDHEN and CDR2 is SYDVKM. V lost 6 bases, J lost 4 bases, and 13 bases stayed unmatched. The CDR3 consists of 16 residues. Written as DNA, the CDR3 is TGTGCCAGCAGGGCCGGGACAGGACTAATGGGCTATGGCTACACCTTC. Translation: CASRAGTGLMGYGYTF.

The chain employs TRBV7-2 and TRBJ2-5; D assignment may be TRBD1 or TRBD2 (5 bases each). V shed 4 bases and J shed 5 bases, with 14 bases lying between them. Per the germline V gene, CDR1 is SGHTA and CDR2 is FQGNSA. This CDR3 comprises 14 residues. The CDR3 is CASSSSRDAETQYF. CDR3 DNA sequence: TGTGCCAGCAGCTCATCCAGGGACGCGGAGACCCAGTACTTC.

This chain links TRBV7-9 with TRBJ2-1; 8 nucleotides match TRBD2. The CDR3 covers 14 residues. The V and J ends lost 7 bases and 12 bases, in that order; junction bases with no gene match: 14. Germline V gene data show CDR1 as SEHNR and CDR2 as FQNEAQ (reference sequence). CDR3 coding DNA: TGTGCCAGCATCGAAGCCGGGACTAGGTCATTGCAGTTCTTC. The encoded protein is CASIEAGTRSLQFF.

The chain recombines TRBV29-1 with TRBJ2-2, with D unresolved. CDR1 is SQVTM and CDR2 is ANQGSEA in the germline V gene. V was trimmed by 6 bases and J by 5 bases, leaving 16 bases between them. The CDR3 consists of 14 residues. CDR3: CSVPRSVETGELFF. CDR3 sequence (DNA): TGCAGCGTCCCCAGGAGTGTCGAAACCGGGGAGCTGTTTTTT.

The chain couples TRBV11-2 to TRBJ1-1; D is unclear. V gave up 4 bases and J gave up 2 bases, with 14 bases separating them. This CDR3 contains 15 residues. The germline gives CDR1 SGHAT, CDR2 FQNNGV. As DNA, the CDR3 is TGTGCCAGCAGCTCCAGCGGGGTTCGTAACACTGAAGCTTTCTTT. This encodes CASSSSGVRNTEAFF.

CDR3 region: CASSQRVGDTQYF. The CDR3, as DNA: TGCGCCAGCAGCCAGAGGGTCGGAGATACGCAGTATTTT. The gene calls are TRBV4-3 and TRBJ2-3; D is possibly TRBD2 (5 bases). Germline CDR1 reads LGHNA; CDR2 reads YSLEER. V was pared by 3 bases and J by 5 bases, with 9 bases between. The CDR3 sequence is 13 residues long.